One and the same sample provided the 19 T cell receptor beta chains below, sequenced in a study of blood T cell repertoires in COVID-19. The protocol was immunoSEQ multiplex PCR, while the TCRdb copy is restricted to in-frame clones and leaves out a portion. The sample comprises tens of thousands of clones, 82% of which are singletons, and approximately 14% rests with the top ten. Sequenced sample: peripheral blood. These TCRs come from a human donor with acute or convalescent COVID-19. The donor label of this sample is uncertain.

This sequence joins TRBV29-1 and TRBJ2-3; 12 nucleotides agree with TRBD2. CDR1 and CDR2 (germline): SQVTM, ANQGSEA. This CDR3 region has 16 residues. The junction had 9 bases not matched to a gene; V was cut back by 4 bases and J by 4 bases. The CDR3 here is CSVGLAGGPGADTQYF. The CDR3 DNA sequence: TGCAGCGTTGGGCTAGCGGGAGGGCCAGGGGCAGATACGCAGTATTTT.

The CDR3 protein is CASTGQGFSGNTIYF. CDR3 in DNA: TGTGCCAGCACAGGACAGGGATTCTCTGGAAACACCATATATTTT. This chain connects TRBV2 to TRBJ1-3; 8 bases fit TRBD1. Germline trimming cut 7 bases from V and 0 bases from J; bases unmatched to any gene: 5. There are 15 residues in the CDR3. Looked up from germline, CDR1 is SNHLY and CDR2 is FYNNEI.

This clone was found a few times. The chain uses TRBV7-9 and TRBJ1-1; tentatively, D is TRBD1 (6 bases). The CDR3 covers 14 residues. CDR1 and CDR2 (germline): SEHNR, FQNEAQ (reference sequence). V was shortened by 5 bases and J by 4 bases, with 14 bases between the two germline ends. In DNA form, the CDR3 reads TGTGCCAGCAGCCAACAGGGTTTCGCCACTGAAGCTTTCTTT. Translation gives CASSQQGFATEAFF.

In the case of this clone: The same CDR3 is also encoded by other DNA sequences in this sample. In DNA, the CDR3 is TGTGCCAGCTCACCTACAGCTTTGAACACTGAAGCTTTCTTT. This codes for CASSPTALNTEAFF. V usage is TRBV18 and J usage is TRBJ1-1; D uncertain. The germline gives CDR1 KGHSH, CDR2 LQKENI. This CDR3 spans 14 amino acids. Trimming removed 3 bases at V and 0 bases at J, with 8 bases between.

The genes are TRBV10-3 and TRBJ2-3; possible D gene TRBD2, 6 bases. The CDR3 has 14 amino acids. V lost 7 bases and J lost 5, with 16 bases in between. The germline gives CDR1 ENHRY, CDR2 SYGVKD. The CDR3 protein is CAINPSSVRDTQYF. CDR3 sequence (DNA): TGTGCCATCAACCCCTCTAGCGTACGAGATACGCAGTATTTT.

The chain couples TRBV6-2 or TRBV6-3 to TRBJ1-5, with TRBD1 as a possible D gene (5 bases). Looked up from germline, CDR1 is MNHEY and CDR2 is SVGEGT. V was clipped by 5 bases and J by 10 bases, with 12 bases between them. The CDR3 covers 12 residues. The CDR3 loop is CASSHVQEPQHF. CDR3 DNA: TGTGCCAGCAGTCACGTACAGGAACCCCAGCATTTT.

This clone was picked up one time. The chain carries TRBV6-5 and TRBJ1-3; D gene uncertain. CDR3 size: 15 residues. Germline loops: CDR1 MNHEY, CDR2 SVGAGI. Deletions cut 6 bases from V and 3 bases from J, with 15 bases between. The CDR3 spells CASSQVVGFGNTIYF. The CDR3 bases are TGTGCCAGCAGCCAAGTGGTGGGCTTTGGAAACACCATATATTTT.

The chain recombines TRBV5-1 with TRBJ2-1; 10 bases map to TRBD2. Germline V gene data show CDR1 as SGHRS and CDR2 as YFSETQ. The CDR3 runs to 20 residues. V trimming: 4 bases; J trimming: 0 bases; junction bases outside the gene matches: 16. The DNA of the CDR3 is TGCGCCAGCAGCCCCGGGCTAGCGGGGGTGGTCACGGTCTCCTACAATGAGCAGTTCTTC. The encoded protein is CASSPGLAGVVTVSYNEQFF.

This clone was observed a single time. The chain couples TRBV19 to TRBJ2-2, with a weak D call TRBD1 (5 bases). Germline V gene lookup returns CDR1 LNHDA and CDR2 SQIVND (reference sequence). The CDR3 extends over 14 amino acids. V gave up 2 bases and J gave up 1 base, with 5 bases separating them. Here the CDR3 reads CASSIQGNTGELFF. In DNA form, the CDR3 reads TGTGCCAGTAGTATACAGGGGAACACCGGGGAGCTGTTTTTT.

This chain links TRBV5-1 with TRBJ1-3; D unclear. Trimming took off 4 bases at V and 2 bases at J, with 10 bases between the two ends. Germline values: CDR1 SGHRS, CDR2 YFSETQ. This CDR3 region has 14 residues. The chain's CDR3 is CASSPSDTGNTIYF. The CDR3, as DNA: TGCGCCAGCAGCCCCAGCGATACTGGAAACACCATATATTTT.

CDR3 in DNA: TGTGCCAGCAGCTTCGGCAGGGAGGGCACTGAAGCTTTCTTT. Protein: CASSFGREGTEAFF. This chain links TRBV6-6 with TRBJ1-1, with D maybe TRBD1 (5 bases). The V end was cut by 6 bases, the J end by 4 bases, with 15 bases between. The germline V gene has CDR1 MNHNY and CDR2 SVGAGI (reference sequence). The CDR3 covers 14 residues.

The chain recombines TRBV1 with TRBJ2-7; the table assigns TRBD1, which was not confirmed against the DNA. TRBV1 is deemed a pseudogene. This CDR3 has 14 residues. CDR3 coding DNA: TGCACCAGCAGCCCCCTAGGGGGAGCCTACGAGCAGTACTTC. Protein: CTSSPLGGAYEQYF.

The rearrangement uses TRBV6-5 and TRBJ2-7; D gene unclear. Trimming pared 6 bases from V and 2 bases from J, leaving 11 bases between. The germline gives CDR1 MNHEY, CDR2 SVGAGI. CDR3 length equals 13 residues. The CDR3 DNA reads TGTGCCAGCAGGCAAACTGAAACCTACGAGCAGTACTTC. Residues: CASRQTETYEQYF.

The chain recombines TRBV24-1 with TRBJ1-2, with a possible D match to TRBD1 (6 bases). The V end lost 0 bases, the J end lost 6 bases, and 10 bases lay between the germline ends. The CDR3 runs 14 residues. Germline loops: CDR1 KGHDR, CDR2 SFDVKD. Here the CDR3 DNA reads TGTGCCACCAGTGATTTGACACGACAGGATGGCTACACCTTC. Translating gives CATSDLTRQDGYTF.

The V gene is TRBV28, the J gene TRBJ2-3; weak D call: TRBD2 (5 bases). CDR1 MDHEN and CDR2 SYDVKM come from the germline V gene. The V end lost 5 bases, the J end lost 8 bases, and 14 bases lay between the germline ends. The CDR3 runs 13 residues. The CDR3 here is CASSPRLPGTQYF. CDR3 DNA sequence: TGTGCCAGCAGTCCACGACTACCAGGTACGCAGTATTTT.

This clone was counted a few times. The chain links TRBV5-1 to TRBJ2-7, with 7 bases that match TRBD2. V dropped 5 bases and J dropped 0; count of bases not matched to a gene: 5. There are 14 residues in the CDR3. Germline CDR1 SGHRS, CDR2 YFSETQ. The CDR3 loop reads CASSNGGSSYEQYF. The CDR3 DNA reads as TGCGCCAGCAGTAACGGGGGGAGCTCCTACGAGCAGTACTTC.

The V gene is TRBV7-2, the J gene TRBJ1-2; tentatively, D is TRBD1 (6 bases). V lost 1 base, J lost 4 bases, and 10 bases lay in between. Per germline, CDR1 SGHTA and CDR2 FQGNSA. The CDR3 extends over 14 amino acids. The CDR3 sequence: CASSLGGTLYGYTF. The CDR3 DNA reads TGTGCCAGCAGCTTAGGTGGGACACTCTATGGCTACACCTTC.

The rearrangement links TRBV19 to TRBJ2-7; TRBD1 agrees at 8 bases. Germline values: CDR1 LNHDA, CDR2 SQIVND (reference sequence). V lost 4 bases to trimming and J lost 6 bases; unmatched junction nucleotides: 8. The CDR3 extends over 14 amino acids. CDR3 region: CASSTGQGRSEQYF. The CDR3 nucleotides are TGTGCCAGTAGTACAGGACAGGGTCGAAGCGAGCAGTACTTC.

Notes on this clone: Germline and junction disagree at one end, which may indicate a read error. The rearrangement links TRBV6-5 to TRBJ1-6; tentatively, D is TRBD1 (5 bases). Per germline, CDR1 MNHEY and CDR2 SVGAGI. The CDR3 spans 14 residues. The chain's CDR3 is CASSYSEEGSPLHF. The CDR3 nucleotides are TGTGCCAGCAGCTACTCGGAGGAGGGGTCACCCCTCCACTTT.